This TCR beta chain was sequenced in a study of neurological immune-mediated disorders. Germline CDR1 and CDR2: SGHTA and FQGNSA. V gave up 5 bases and J gave up 3 bases; unmatched junction bases: 7. This CDR3 spans 15 amino acids. This clonotype was found many times. Its specificity is not known. Study observations and caveats: Whereas HTLV-1-associated myelopathy showed the most TCR clonal expansion, multiple sclerosis showed the least, with levels below those of healthy controls. The study found no CDR3 amino acid sequences shared by expanded clones across subjects, suggesting private repertoires in all groups.

Every sequencing run generated in excess of 170 million TCR-beta sequences. These sequences covered 15-18 subjects. TCRdb reprocessed the 5' RACE reads via MiXCR and lists one record per CDR3 protein. This table has 45,000 to 50,000 distinct CDR3 sequences, 2.5% to 3.5% appearing once. The receptor was derived from a woman between 50 and 59 years old with multiple sclerosis. This rearrangement joins TRBV7-2 to TRBJ2-5, with 9 nucleotides matching TRBD2. Sample: PBMCs. As DNA, the CDR3 is TGTGCCAGCAGCCCGAGAGCTAGCGGGGAAGAGACCCAGTACTTC. Encoded protein: CASSPRASGEETQYF.